Listed below are T cell receptor beta chains from one sample, sequenced in a study of blood T cell repertoires in COVID-19. Assay used: immunoSEQ multiplex PCR; TCRdb lists only in-frame clones, some missing. The table has approximately 250,000 clones, 80% to 90% seen once. Sample: PBMCs or T cells enriched from blood (not recorded which). The receptors derive from a woman aged 25 to 45 with acute COVID-19. Each CDR3 is given with its conserved first and last residue. D genes are given only for firm matches. Part of the rows lack a size; the others show once, few, many or a class for expanded clones.

v_call: TRBV2; j_call: TRBJ1-5; clone_size: -; d_call: -; cdr3_aa: CASSLDGGQWPQHF; cdr3_nt: TGTGCCAGCAGTTTGGACGGGGGGCAATGGCCCCAGCATTTT
v_call: TRBV7-3; j_call: TRBJ2-3; clone_size: -; d_call: -; cdr3_aa: CASSPVGADTQYF; cdr3_nt: TGTGCCAGCAGCCCAGTTGGGGCCGATACGCAGTATTTT
v_call: TRBV7-2; j_call: TRBJ2-4; clone_size: -; d_call: -; cdr3_aa: CASSLVSRGAKNIQYF; cdr3_nt: TGTGCCAGCAGCTTAGTGTCCCGAGGGGCCAAAAACATTCAGTACTTC
v_call: TRBV12-3/TRBV12-4; j_call: TRBJ2-7; clone_size: -; d_call: -; cdr3_aa: CASSQDISYEQYF; cdr3_nt: TGTGCCAGCAGCCAGGACATCTCCTACGAGCAGTACTTC
v_call: TRBV7-6; j_call: TRBJ1-6; clone_size: -; d_call: -; cdr3_aa: CASSLVADYNSPLHF; cdr3_nt: TGTGCCAGCAGCTTAGTAGCGGATTACAATTCACCCCTCCACTTT
v_call: TRBV6-4; j_call: TRBJ2-2; clone_size: -; d_call: -; cdr3_aa: CASSADTGELFF; cdr3_nt: TGTGCCAGCAGTGCGGACACCGGGGAGCTGTTTTTT
v_call: TRBV30; j_call: TRBJ2-3; clone_size: -; d_call: TRBD2; cdr3_aa: CAWSVVLAGGLNTDTQYF; cdr3_nt: TGTGCCTGGAGTGTGGTACTAGCGGGAGGCCTTAACACAGATACGCAGTATTTT
v_call: TRBV18; j_call: TRBJ1-1; clone_size: -; d_call: TRBD1; cdr3_aa: CASSPRQGATNTEAFF; cdr3_nt: TGTGCCAGCTCACCACGACAGGGGGCTACGAACACTGAAGCTTTCTTT
v_call: TRBV3-1/TRBV3-2; j_call: TRBJ1-1; clone_size: -; d_call: -; cdr3_aa: CASERGGNTEAFF; cdr3_nt: TGTGCCAGCGAAAGAGGGGGGAACACTGAAGCTTTCTTT
v_call: TRBV2; j_call: TRBJ1-5; clone_size: -; d_call: -; cdr3_aa: CASSEAPAQGNQPQHF; cdr3_nt: TGTGCCAGCAGTGAAGCACCTGCGCAGGGGAATCAGCCCCAGCATTTT
v_call: TRBV5-6; j_call: TRBJ2-7; clone_size: -; d_call: -; cdr3_aa: CASSLFRGYEQYF; cdr3_nt: TGTGCCAGCAGCTTGTTCAGGGGCTACGAGCAGTACTTC
v_call: TRBV6-1; j_call: TRBJ2-2; clone_size: -; d_call: -; cdr3_aa: CASSEFAGIHTGELFF; cdr3_nt: TGTGCCAGCAGTGAATTCGCGGGAATCCACACCGGGGAGCTGTTTTTT
v_call: TRBV7-6; j_call: TRBJ2-1; clone_size: once; d_call: TRBD2; cdr3_aa: CASSVGLAVLHEQFF; cdr3_nt: TGTGCCAGCAGCGTAGGACTAGCGGTCTTACATGAGCAGTTCTTC
v_call: TRBV5-5; j_call: TRBJ2-7; clone_size: -; d_call: -; cdr3_aa: CASSFKPTGLEQYF; cdr3_nt: TGTGCCAGCAGCTTTAAGCCCACCGGTCTCGAGCAGTACTTC
v_call: TRBV6-5; j_call: TRBJ1-2; clone_size: -; d_call: -; cdr3_aa: CASTDGTRNYGYTF; cdr3_nt: TGTGCCAGCACCGACGGGACACGAAACTATGGCTACACCTTC
v_call: TRBV13; j_call: TRBJ1-3; clone_size: -; d_call: -; cdr3_aa: CASNPQGSGNTIYF; cdr3_nt: TGTGCCAGCAACCCACAGGGCTCTGGAAACACCATATATTTT
v_call: TRBV5-1; j_call: TRBJ1-6; clone_size: once; d_call: -; cdr3_aa: CASSPYREGNSPLHF; cdr3_nt: TGCGCCAGCTCTCCTTACAGGGAGGGGAATTCACCCCTCCACTTT
v_call: TRBV15; j_call: TRBJ2-2; clone_size: -; d_call: -; cdr3_aa: CATSRDRLGTTGELFF; cdr3_nt: TGTGCCACCAGCAGAGATCGGCTGGGCACCACCGGGGAGCTGTTTTTT
v_call: TRBV3-1/TRBV3-2; j_call: TRBJ1-5; clone_size: -; d_call: TRBD1; cdr3_aa: CASSQSGTGGYQPQHF; cdr3_nt: TGTGCCAGCAGCCAATCCGGGACAGGGGGCTATCAGCCCCAGCATTTT
v_call: TRBV10-3; j_call: TRBJ1-4; clone_size: -; d_call: -; cdr3_aa: CAISDIGATEKLFF; cdr3_nt: TGTGCCATCAGTGACATAGGGGCAACCGAAAAACTGTTTTTT
v_call: TRBV19; j_call: TRBJ1-2; clone_size: -; d_call: TRBD1; cdr3_aa: CASSITGGELNYGYTF; cdr3_nt: TGTGCCAGTAGTATTACAGGGGGGGAACTCAACTATGGCTACACCTTC
v_call: TRBV28; j_call: TRBJ1-1; clone_size: -; d_call: TRBD1; cdr3_aa: CASSWDRVTEAFF; cdr3_nt: TGTGCCAGCAGTTGGGACAGGGTAACTGAAGCTTTCTTT
v_call: TRBV7-9; j_call: TRBJ2-2; clone_size: once; d_call: TRBD2; cdr3_aa: CASSPGLEGTTGELFF; cdr3_nt: TGTGCCAGCAGCCCAGGACTAGAGGGAACCACCGGGGAGCTGTTTTTT
v_call: TRBV6-5; j_call: TRBJ2-1; clone_size: -; d_call: TRBD1; cdr3_aa: CASSYGTGDYNEQFF; cdr3_nt: TGTGCCAGCAGTTACGGGACAGGGGACTACAATGAGCAGTTCTTC
v_call: TRBV5-4; j_call: TRBJ2-3; clone_size: -; d_call: -; cdr3_aa: CASSITGSGQDTQYF; cdr3_nt: TGTGCCAGCAGCATTACAGGGTCGGGACAAGATACGCAGTATTTT
v_call: TRBV19; j_call: TRBJ2-2; clone_size: -; d_call: TRBD2; cdr3_aa: CASSIDADIWASGRGNTGELFF; cdr3_nt: TGTGCCAGTAGTATTGATGCCGACATCTGGGCTAGCGGGAGGGGGAACACCGGGGAGCTGTTTTTT
v_call: TRBV28; j_call: TRBJ2-2; clone_size: -; d_call: -; cdr3_aa: CASSLTTDYTGELFF; cdr3_nt: TGTGCCAGCAGTTTAACGACAGATTACACCGGGGAGCTGTTTTTT
v_call: TRBV6-6; j_call: TRBJ1-1; clone_size: -; d_call: TRBD1; cdr3_aa: CASSGTGGDHTEAFF; cdr3_nt: TGTGCCAGCAGCGGGACAGGGGGGGATCACACTGAAGCTTTCTTT
v_call: TRBV7-8; j_call: TRBJ1-5; clone_size: -; d_call: -; cdr3_aa: CASSRDPQGNQPQHF; cdr3_nt: TGTGCCAGCAGCCGGGACCCCCAGGGTAATCAGCCCCAGCATTTT
v_call: TRBV7-9; j_call: TRBJ2-1; clone_size: -; d_call: -; cdr3_aa: CASSSQEQGINEQFF; cdr3_nt: TGTGCCAGCAGCTCCCAGGAGCAGGGTATCAATGAGCAGTTCTTC
v_call: TRBV2; j_call: TRBJ1-2; clone_size: -; d_call: -; cdr3_aa: CASSPGGVTNYGYTF; cdr3_nt: TGTGCCAGCAGCCCCGGGGGGGTAACTAACTATGGCTACACCTTC
v_call: TRBV19; j_call: TRBJ2-6; clone_size: -; d_call: -; cdr3_aa: CASSIWTVVGANVLTF; cdr3_nt: TGTGCCAGTAGTATTTGGACAGTAGTTGGGGCCAACGTCCTGACTTTC
v_call: TRBV28; j_call: TRBJ1-4; clone_size: once; d_call: -; cdr3_aa: CASSFTGEEKLFF; cdr3_nt: TGTGCCAGCAGTTTTACGGGGGAAGAAAAACTGTTTTTT
v_call: TRBV7-8; j_call: TRBJ2-1; clone_size: once; d_call: -; cdr3_aa: CASSLGLAPHNEQFF; cdr3_nt: TGTGCCAGCAGCTTAGGGCTGGCCCCCCACAATGAGCAGTTCTTC
v_call: TRBV3-1/TRBV3-2; j_call: TRBJ2-3; clone_size: -; d_call: -; cdr3_aa: CASSSRQVTDTQYF; cdr3_nt: TGTGCCAGCAGCTCGCGACAGGTCACAGATACGCAGTATTTT
v_call: TRBV5-1; j_call: TRBJ2-1; clone_size: -; d_call: -; cdr3_aa: CASSNPTRLNEQFF; cdr3_nt: TGCGCCAGCAGCAATCCGACTAGACTAAATGAGCAGTTCTTC
v_call: TRBV4-1; j_call: TRBJ2-6; clone_size: -; d_call: TRBD2; cdr3_aa: CASSHRSGGDGAGGANVLTF; cdr3_nt: TGCGCCAGCAGCCACCGGTCCGGGGGGGATGGGGCAGGTGGGGCCAACGTCCTGACTTTC
v_call: TRBV7-3; j_call: TRBJ2-7; clone_size: -; d_call: TRBD2; cdr3_aa: CASSLFERGSYEQYF; cdr3_nt: TGTGCCAGCAGCTTATTCGAGCGGGGCTCCTACGAGCAGTACTTC
v_call: TRBV28; j_call: TRBJ1-1; clone_size: -; d_call: -; cdr3_aa: CASRLNTEAFF; cdr3_nt: TGTGCCAGCAGACTAAACACTGAAGCTTTCTTT
v_call: TRBV15; j_call: TRBJ2-2; clone_size: -; d_call: -; cdr3_aa: CATSRGGENTGELFF; cdr3_nt: TGTGCCACCAGCAGAGGTGGAGAGAACACCGGGGAGCTGTTTTTT
v_call: TRBV12-2; j_call: TRBJ2-3; clone_size: -; d_call: -; cdr3_aa: CASRPDTGTSGRDTQYF; cdr3_nt: TGTGCAAGTCGCCCAGATACAGGGACTAGCGGGAGAGATACGCAGTATTTT
v_call: TRBV27; j_call: TRBJ2-3; clone_size: -; d_call: -; cdr3_aa: CASSLSSGDTQYF; cdr3_nt: TGTGCCAGCAGTTTATCATCGGGGGATACGCAGTATTTT
v_call: TRBV24-1; j_call: TRBJ1-1; clone_size: -; d_call: -; cdr3_aa: CATSDQQGTEAFF; cdr3_nt: TGTGCCACCAGTGATCAACAGGGAACTGAAGCTTTCTTT
v_call: TRBV27; j_call: TRBJ2-1; clone_size: -; d_call: TRBD2; cdr3_aa: CASSALSGPPYNEQFF; cdr3_nt: TGTGCCAGCAGTGCTCTTAGCGGGCCCCCCTACAATGAGCAGTTCTTC
v_call: TRBV6-4; j_call: TRBJ2-7; clone_size: few; d_call: TRBD2; cdr3_aa: CASSPSPGGYEQYF; cdr3_nt: TGTGCCAGCAGTCCTTCCCCGGGGGGCTACGAGCAGTACTTC
v_call: TRBV11-2; j_call: TRBJ2-2; clone_size: -; d_call: -; cdr3_aa: CASSLGPRGTGELFF; cdr3_nt: TGTGCCAGCAGCCTAGGGCCCAGGGGCACCGGGGAGCTGTTTTTT
v_call: TRBV27; j_call: TRBJ2-7; clone_size: -; d_call: TRBD2; cdr3_aa: CASSLLRESGYEQYF; cdr3_nt: TGTGCCAGCAGTTTACTGCGGGAGTCGGGCTACGAGCAGTACTTC
v_call: TRBV10-3; j_call: TRBJ2-6; clone_size: -; d_call: -; cdr3_aa: CAISDGSTGANVLTF; cdr3_nt: TGTGCCATCAGTGATGGGAGTACTGGGGCCAACGTCCTGACTTTC
v_call: TRBV14; j_call: TRBJ2-7; clone_size: -; d_call: -; cdr3_aa: CASSDNHYEQYF; cdr3_nt: TGTGCCAGCAGCGACAACCACTACGAGCAGTACTTC
v_call: TRBV19; j_call: TRBJ1-1; clone_size: -; d_call: -; cdr3_aa: CASSLTQFEAFF; cdr3_nt: TGTGCCAGTAGCCTAACACAGTTTGAAGCTTTCTTT
v_call: TRBV9; j_call: TRBJ2-2; clone_size: once; d_call: -; cdr3_aa: CASSVAPSEGTGELFF; cdr3_nt: TGTGCCAGCAGCGTAGCTCCGTCTGAGGGCACCGGGGAGCTGTTTTTT
v_call: TRBV10-2; j_call: TRBJ2-1; clone_size: once; d_call: TRBD2; cdr3_aa: CASNGGRAVDNEQFF; cdr3_nt: TGCGCCAGCAATGGCGGGAGGGCAGTAGACAATGAGCAGTTCTTC
v_call: TRBV7-8; j_call: TRBJ1-5; clone_size: once; d_call: TRBD1; cdr3_aa: CASSLTTRDRGQPQHF; cdr3_nt: TGTGCCAGCAGCTTAACGACCCGGGACAGGGGACAGCCCCAGCATTTT
v_call: TRBV2; j_call: TRBJ2-2; clone_size: -; d_call: TRBD1; cdr3_aa: CASSDSDRGVGLFTGELFF; cdr3_nt: TGTGCCAGCAGTGATTCGGACAGGGGCGTTGGACTCTTCACCGGGGAGCTGTTTTTT
v_call: TRBV6-2/TRBV6-3; j_call: TRBJ2-5; clone_size: -; d_call: TRBD2; cdr3_aa: CASSGRASQETQYF; cdr3_nt: TGTGCCAGTAGCGGGAGGGCCTCTCAAGAGACCCAGTACTTC